This entry features one TCR beta chain sequence. This entry is derived from a study of shared clonotypes between healthy human individuals. CDR3 length: 16 residues. The assay ran at deep level. Some clones are missing from TCRdb's copy, which holds only in-frame ones; the method was immunoSEQ multiplex PCR. In the table there are roughly 1,600,000 clones, roughly 98.5% of which are singletons. Source material: naive CD4+ T cells sorted from blood. The subset here: CD45RA+ positively selected. The chain joins TRBV21-1 to TRBJ2-7; whether TRBD1, the table's D call, matches the DNA was not checked. TRBV21-1 constitutes a pseudogene. The source is a man aged 25-45 years in good health. CDR3 DNA: TGTGCCAGCAGCAAAGGGCGTCGGCAGGGGGTCTACGAGCAGTACTTC. It specifies CASSKGRRQGVYEQYF.